This TCR beta chain appears in the sequencing data of a study of shared clonotypes between healthy human individuals. DNA at about 210 ng, 25,000 to 30,000 T cell genomes, went into sorted-subset replicate PCRs. Repertoires were generated with immunoSEQ multiplex PCR, while TCRdb's copy carries only in-frame clones and drops some. The sample has about 980,000 clones; 76% are singletons. This CDR3 comprises 14 residues. CDR1 is MDHEN and CDR2 is SYDVKM in the germline V gene. V lost 6 bases and J lost 1, with 12 bases in between. Sequencing used memory CD4+ T cells sorted from blood. Subset defined: CD45RA-negative fraction. The chain uses TRBV28 and TRBJ2-5, with D hard to call. This clonotype originated in a man younger than 35 in good health. CDR3 region: CASSSPAIQETQYF. The DNA for the CDR3 is TGTGCCAGCAGCTCCCCTGCCATCCAAGAGACCCAGTACTTC. Full variable domain (outside the CDR3, taken from reference TRBV28 and TRBJ2-5): DVKVTQSSRYLVKRTGEKVFLECVQDMDHENMFWYRQDPGLGLRLIYFSYDVKMKEKGDIPEGYSVSREKKERFSLILESASTNQTSMYLCASSSPAIQETQYFGPGTRLLVL.